These 8 T cell receptor beta chains were all obtained from the same sample, sequenced in a study of blood T cell repertoires in COVID-19. Repertoires were generated with immunoSEQ multiplex PCR, while TCRdb's copy carries only in-frame clones and drops some. The sample shows just over 300,000 clones, roughly 87% of them seen only once. The sequenced material came from PBMCs or T cells enriched from blood (not recorded which). All receptors come from a woman between 18 and 30 years old who had recovered from COVID-19.

CDR3 sequence: CASSLDGATNEKLFF. Written as DNA, the CDR3 is TGCGCCAGCAGCTTGGACGGTGCAACTAATGAAAAACTGTTTTTT. The chain couples TRBV5-1 to TRBJ1-4; D unclear. The CDR3 consists of 15 residues. Looked up from germline, CDR1 is SGHRS and CDR2 is YFSETQ. V dropped 0 bases and J dropped 0 bases, with 6 bases sitting between them. The variable domain in full, with the rest retrieved from reference TRBV5-1 and TRBJ1-4, is KAGVTQTPRYLIKTRGQQVTLSCSPISGHRSVSWYQQTPGQGLQFLFEYFSETQRNKGNFPGRFSGRQFSNSRSEMNVSTLELGDSALYLCASSLDGATNEKLFFGSGTQLSVL.

This chain links TRBV19 with TRBJ2-1, with TRBD2 matching 8 bases. The V gene's germline CDR1 is LNHDA and CDR2 SQIVND (reference sequence). Trimming cost V 6 bases and J 0 bases; bases outside gene matches: 7. The length of the CDR3 is 16 residues. The DNA of the CDR3 is TGTGCCAGTAGCCTTAGAGCGGGGGACTCCTACAATGAGCAGTTCTTC. Protein: CASSLRAGDSYNEQFF.

The rearrangement joins TRBV25-1 to TRBJ1-3; D is undetermined. Germline V gene data show CDR1 as MGHDK and CDR2 as SYGVNS. V was shortened by 3 bases and J by 0 bases, with 9 bases between the two germline ends. This CDR3 is 15 amino acids long. The CDR3 reads CASSELRSSGNTIYF. CDR3 sequence (DNA): TGTGCCAGCAGTGAGTTGAGGAGCTCTGGAAACACCATATATTTT.

The chain employs TRBV2 and TRBJ1-3; D possibly corresponds to TRBD1 (6 bases). Trimming cost V 4 bases and J 0 bases, with 13 bases left between them. Germline V gene sequence: CDR1 SNHLY, CDR2 FYNNEI. This CDR3 spans 16 amino acids. Here the CDR3 reads CASSARTVLSGNTIYF. Written as DNA, the CDR3 is TGTGCCAGCAGTGCCAGGACAGTCCTCTCTGGAAACACCATATATTTT.

In its sample, this clone was seen once. The rearrangement uses TRBV19 and TRBJ1-5, with 7 bases matching TRBD1. The CDR3 length is 16 residues. With 3 bases clipped from V and 2 bases from J, the junction kept 7 bases outside the gene matches. The germline V gene has CDR1 LNHDA and CDR2 SQIVND (reference sequence). The CDR3 sequence: CASSMAAGGGNQPQHF. The CDR3 DNA reads as TGTGCCAGTAGTATGGCCGCAGGGGGTGGCAATCAGCCCCAGCATTTT.

The table lists this clone with a few counts. The chain uses TRBV5-4 and TRBJ2-3, with 14 positions matching TRBD2. The CDR3 spans 16 residues. The V gene's germline CDR1 is SGHNT and CDR2 YYREEE (reference sequence). V lost 4 bases, J lost 3 bases, and 4 bases stayed unmatched. In DNA form, the CDR3 reads TGTGCCAGCAGCCCGGGACTAGCGGGAGAGACAGATACGCAGTATTTT. It encodes CASSPGLAGETDTQYF.

The chain uses TRBV27 and TRBJ2-7; the match to TRBD2 covers 7 bases. CDR1 is MNHEY, CDR2 SMNVEV, per germline (reference sequence). The CDR3 consists of 14 residues. V was clipped by 3 bases and J by 2 bases; unmatched bases: 4. CDR3 nucleotide sequence: TGTGCCAGCAGTTTGGGGGGGGGAGCCTACGAGCAGTACTTC. Protein sequence: CASSLGGGAYEQYF.

The V and J genes are TRBV6-6 and TRBJ1-6, with 8 bases fitting TRBD1. The CDR3 consists of 17 residues. After removal of 5 bases from V and 1 base from J, the junction contained 7 bases not matched to a gene. Germline V gene data show CDR1 as MNHNY and CDR2 as SVGAGI (reference sequence). CDR3 sequence (DNA): TGTGCCAGCAGTCAGGAACAGGGGGGGTCCTATAATTCACCCCTCCACTTT. Amino acid sequence: CASSQEQGGSYNSPLHF.